A single sample gave rise to the 8 T cell receptor beta chains below, sequenced in a study of shared clonotypes between healthy human individuals. Naive CD8 cells lacked CD45RO and underwent positive selection for CCR7, leaving out terminally differentiated effector memory CD45RA+ cells. TCRdb keeps only in-frame clones here, not all; method: immunoSEQ multiplex PCR. The sample includes over 2,000,000 clones, 90% to 95% seen only once; the top ten take about 1.6%. The sequencing input was naive CD8+ T cells from PBMCs. These receptors came from a man between 18 and 29 years old in good health. Some clones in this sample may be carry-over from other donors' samples.

The chain is built from TRBV14 and TRBJ2-2; a weak D match, TRBD2 (6 bases). The V end lost 1 base, the J end lost 4 bases, and 13 bases lay between the germline ends. From germline, CDR1 is SGHDN and CDR2 FVKESK. The CDR3 has 16 residues. CDR3 in DNA: TGTGCCAGCAGCCAAGTGTCGGGACTGGGCACCGGGGAGCTGTTTTTT. This codes for CASSQVSGLGTGELFF.

The rearrangement links TRBV5-6 to TRBJ2-1; D possibly corresponds to TRBD1 (6 bases). The CDR3 runs 14 residues. The V gene lost 4 bases and the J gene lost 2 bases, with 10 bases spanning the gap. Germline lookup yields CDR1 SGHDT and CDR2 YYEEEE. CDR3 bases: TGTGCCAGCAGCCCATGGGACACCTACAATGAGCAGTTCTTC. Translated: CASSPWDTYNEQFF.

This clone was counted between two and nine times. V usage is TRBV7-9 and J usage is TRBJ1-1; 7 bases agree with TRBD1. The CDR3 spans 14 residues. Germline lookup yields CDR1 SEHNR and CDR2 FQNEAQ (reference sequence). J was trimmed by 6 bases and V by 5 bases; bases with no gene match: 9. This CDR3 is CASSPGQEVAEAFF. The DNA for the CDR3 is TGTGCCAGCAGCCCCGGACAGGAGGTGGCTGAAGCTTTCTTT.

The chain uses TRBV28 and TRBJ1-1; TRBD1 matches 8 bases. The length of the CDR3 is 14 residues. With V trimmed by 5 bases and J by 1 base, 3 bases remained unmatched. Germline V gene sequence: CDR1 MDHEN, CDR2 SYDVKM. The CDR3 is CASSVTGENTEAFF. CDR3 nucleotide sequence: TGTGCCAGCAGTGTGACAGGGGAGAACACTGAAGCTTTCTTT.

The J gene is TRBJ2-1, the V gene TRBV6-5; D ambiguous. In germline, CDR1 is MNHEY, CDR2 SVGAGI. Trimming left V 6 bases short and J 3 bases short, with 9 bases between. The CDR3 loop spans 13 amino acids. CDR3: CASSRKGYNEQFF. CDR3 DNA sequence: TGTGCCAGCAGCCGGAAGGGCTACAATGAGCAGTTCTTC.

The chain couples TRBV7-8 to TRBJ2-3; unclear D gene. The CDR3 consists of 13 residues. V lost 4 bases to trimming and J lost 2 bases, with 7 bases between them. CDR1 and CDR2 from the germline V gene are SGHVS and FQNEAQ. In DNA, the CDR3 is TGTGCCAGCAGCTCCGAAGTCACAGATACGCAGTATTTT. Amino acid sequence: CASSSEVTDTQYF.

The chain joins TRBV5-1 to TRBJ1-1; D remains unclear. CDR3 size: 11 residues. CDR1 is SGHRS and CDR2 is YFSETQ in the germline V gene. The ends were cut back, 3 bases at V and 6 bases at J, with 6 bases in the middle. CDR3 in DNA: TGCGCCAGCAGCTATGGCCCTGAAGCTTTCTTT. It translates to CASSYGPEAFF.

The genes are TRBV28 and TRBJ2-7; TRBD1 matches 9 bases. CDR1 is MDHEN, CDR2 SYDVKM, per germline. The CDR3 is 15 residues long. Losses at the gene ends were 2 bases for V and 5 bases for J; bases not matched to a gene: 7. CDR3 amino acids: CASSLVGQGRNEQYF. The CDR3 DNA sequence: TGTGCCAGCAGTTTAGTGGGACAGGGTAGGAACGAGCAGTACTTC.